Below are 14 T cell receptor beta chains sequenced from a single sample in a study of immune evolution from preneoplasia to lung adenocarcinoma. Using immunoSEQ multiplex PCR, the repertoire was profiled, and TCRdb retains in-frame clones only, with some absent. The sample carries some 8,300 clones, around 83% recorded once. Sequenced: FFPE invasive lung adenocarcinoma tissue. The receptor set was obtained from a person aged 50 or older with lung adenocarcinoma.

The CDR3 sequence is CATSRDRQNTIYF. Here the CDR3 DNA reads TGTGCCACCAGCAGAGATAGGCAAAACACCATATATTTT. The J gene is TRBJ1-3, the V gene TRBV15; D unresolved. CDR1 is LNHNV and CDR2 is YYDKDF in the germline V gene (reference sequence). There are 13 residues in the CDR3. The V end lost 0 bases, the J end lost 6 bases, and 6 bases lay between the germline ends.

CDR3 amino acids: CAWSPYSGNTIYF. The CDR3, as DNA: TGTGCCTGGAGCCCCTACTCTGGAAACACCATATATTTT. V gene TRBV30 combines with J gene TRBJ1-3; D is unclear. CDR1 and CDR2 from the germline V gene are GTSNPN and SVGIG (reference sequence). CDR3 length equals 13 residues. Trimming took off 3 bases at V and 0 bases at J, with 6 bases between the two ends.

The chain combines TRBV28 with TRBJ2-5; D may be TRBD2 (6 bases). Germline V lookup: CDR1 MDHEN, CDR2 SYDVKM. This CDR3 comprises 14 residues. Trimming took 3 bases from V and 2 from J, leaving 10 bases between them. The CDR3 nucleotides read TGTGCCAGCAGTTTGTGGCGGGAACAAGAGACCCAGTACTTC. The encoded protein is CASSLWREQETQYF.

The genes are TRBV14 and TRBJ2-1; D call uncertain. CDR1 and CDR2 (germline): SGHDN, FVKESK. CDR3 length equals 19 residues. Between the trimmed V and J ends, which lost 1 base and 0 bases, there was a span of 19 bases. The CDR3 reads CASSQAPLGVIGSYNEQFF. DNA for the CDR3: TGTGCCAGCAGCCAAGCCCCCCTTGGAGTCATCGGCTCCTACAATGAGCAGTTCTTC.

The gene calls are TRBV6-5 and TRBJ1-2, with unresolved D. V was cut by 3 bases and J by 4 bases, with 12 bases left in between. Germline lookup yields CDR1 MNHEY and CDR2 SVGAGI. This CDR3 region has 14 residues. CDR3 sequence reads: CASSYSGNAYGYTF. The CDR3 DNA follows: TGTGCCAGCAGTTATTCCGGCAACGCCTATGGCTACACCTTC.

The genes are TRBV5-1 and TRBJ1-4, with D unclear. The CDR3 covers 14 residues. Per germline, CDR1 SGHRS and CDR2 YFSETQ. V was trimmed by 0 bases and J by 3 bases, leaving 6 bases between them. The CDR3 DNA is TGCGCCAGCAGCTTGGGGTTAGCTAATGAAAAACTGTTTTTT. Translation gives CASSLGLANEKLFF.

The chain's CDR3 is CASSETGGTQYF. CDR3 DNA sequence: TGTGCCAGCAGTGAAACGGGAGGGACCCAGTACTTC. The genes are TRBV11-2 and TRBJ2-5; 7 bases map to TRBD2. V shed 6 bases and J 7 bases; nucleotides not matched to a gene: 5. Per germline, CDR1 SGHAT and CDR2 FQNNGV. This CDR3 is built from 12 residues.

This sequence joins TRBV28 and TRBJ2-7; no reliable D call. This CDR3 has 12 amino acids. Germline CDR1 is MDHEN and CDR2 is SYDVKM. V was pared by 3 bases and J by 0 bases, with 3 bases between. DNA of the CDR3: TGTGCCAGCAGTTTCAGCTCCTACGAGCAGTACTTC. Translated, it gives CASSFSSYEQYF.

The rearrangement links TRBV6-1 to TRBJ2-2; no clear D. Trimming took 5 bases from V and 7 from J, leaving 14 bases between them. The CDR3 contains 14 residues. Germline V lookup: CDR1 MNHNS, CDR2 SASEGT. CDR3 DNA: TGTGCCAGCAGTACCTCCCCGAAGGTCGGGGAGCTGTTTTTT. This translates into CASSTSPKVGELFF.

This clone has just one count. The chain is built from TRBV23-1 and TRBJ1-5; D call uncertain. TRBV23-1 is classed as an ORF, of uncertain function. V was shortened by 2 bases and J by 5 bases, with 4 bases between the two germline ends. This CDR3 contains 12 residues. The CDR3 sequence: CASSQGDQPQHF. CDR3 in DNA: TGCGCCAGCAGTCAAGGGGATCAGCCCCAGCATTTT.

The chain combines TRBV19 with TRBJ1-5, with 8 bases matching TRBD1. Germline V gene sequence: CDR1 LNHDA, CDR2 SQIVND (reference sequence). The ends lost 3 bases at V and 1 base at J; junction bases unmatched: 2. The CDR3 length is 15 residues. The CDR3 coding sequence is TGTGCCAGTAGTATTACAGGGGGAAGCAATCAGCCCCAGCATTTT. Translation: CASSITGGSNQPQHF.

V gene TRBV5-1 combines with J gene TRBJ1-2; 7 bases match TRBD1. CDR1 and CDR2 (germline): SGHRS, YFSETQ. Trimming cost V 0 bases and J 4 bases; bases outside gene matches: 3. CDR3 length equals 14 residues. This chain's CDR3 is CASSLEGAGYGYTF. CDR3 nucleotide sequence: TGCGCCAGCAGCTTGGAGGGGGCTGGCTATGGCTACACCTTC.

This chain links TRBV21-1 with TRBJ2-2; TRBD2 reflects the table's D call only, with no check against the DNA. TRBV21-1 is designated a pseudogene. CDR3 size: 17 residues. The CDR3, as DNA: TGTGCACCCTCCTTGACTAGCGGGGACACACTACCCGGGGAGCTGTTTTTT. It specifies CAPSLTSGDTLPGELFF.

The chain joins TRBV5-1 to TRBJ1-1; 7 positions agree with TRBD1. The ends lost 3 bases at V and 0 bases at J; junction bases unmatched: 11. The CDR3 is 17 amino acids. CDR1 and CDR2 from the germline V gene are SGHRS and YFSETQ. The CDR3 sequence is CASSWASTGHMNTEAFF. CDR3 DNA sequence: TGCGCCAGCAGCTGGGCCTCGACAGGGCACATGAACACTGAAGCTTTCTTT.